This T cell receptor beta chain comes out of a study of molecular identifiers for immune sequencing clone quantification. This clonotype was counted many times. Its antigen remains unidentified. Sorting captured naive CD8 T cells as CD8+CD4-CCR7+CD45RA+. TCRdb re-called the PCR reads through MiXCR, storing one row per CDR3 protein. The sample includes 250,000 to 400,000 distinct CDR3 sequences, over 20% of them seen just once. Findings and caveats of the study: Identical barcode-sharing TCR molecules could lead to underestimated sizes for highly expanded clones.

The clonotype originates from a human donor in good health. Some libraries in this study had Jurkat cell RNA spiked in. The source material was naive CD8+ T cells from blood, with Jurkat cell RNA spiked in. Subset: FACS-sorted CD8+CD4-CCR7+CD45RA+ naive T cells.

CDR3 bases: TGCAGCGTTGCGGCGATGAACACCGGGGAGCTGTTTTTT. It encodes CSVAAMNTGELFF. V gene TRBV29-1 combines with J gene TRBJ2-2; D uncertain. Germline-derived CDR1 and CDR2 are SQVTM and ANQGSEA. The CDR3 consists of 13 residues. V was shortened by 4 bases and J by 1 base, with 7 bases between the two germline ends.